This T cell receptor beta chain was sequenced for a study of neurological immune-mediated disorders. Synthesis of cDNA was accomplished via 5'RACE employing 10-nucleotide random UMIs. From 15-18 subjects, each sequencing run yielded over 190 million TCR-beta sequences. TCRdb reprocessed the 5' RACE reads with MiXCR, giving one entry per CDR3 protein. The sample consists of around 48,000 distinct CDR3 sequences, 10% of them appearing once. This CDR3 is 15 amino acids long. Germline V lookup: CDR1 ENHRY, CDR2 SYGVKD. Points from the study as a whole: The greatest TCR clonal expansion appeared in HTLV-1-associated myelopathy and the smallest, falling below healthy controls, in multiple sclerosis.

Notes on this clonotype: Its antigen is unknown. At one of its ends the junction is not consistent with the germline gene, which may arise from a read error.

The unsorted libraries originated from 2 million PBMCs kept at -80 C. The rearrangement joins TRBV10-3 to TRBJ2-3; 10 bases fit TRBD1. This clonotype was obtained from a woman aged 35 to 49 with HTLV-1-associated myelopathy (HAM/TSP). Sequences were obtained from PBMCs. This chain's CDR3 is CAIRGGQGCTYTQYF. The CDR3, as DNA: TGTGCCATCAGGGGGGGACAGGGGTGCACATATACGCAGTATTTT.